The 23 T cell receptor beta chains below were found in one sample sequenced in a study of blood T cell repertoires in COVID-19. Profiled with immunoSEQ multiplex PCR; TCRdb holds only in-frame clones, not every one. This sample yields approximately 300,000 clones, of which roughly nine tenths are seen a single time; 4.5% to 5.5% belongs to the top ten. The specimen sequenced was PBMCs or T cells enriched from blood (not recorded which). Receptors were obtained from a man in his 60s who had recovered from COVID-19.

The chain links TRBV19 to TRBJ2-5, with 9 bases fitting TRBD1. V dropped 5 bases and J dropped 4; count of bases not matched to a gene: 5. There are 14 residues in the CDR3. Germline V gene lookup returns CDR1 LNHDA and CDR2 SQIVND (reference sequence). The CDR3 DNA is TGTGCCAGTAGTGGACAGGGGATCGGAGAGACCCAGTACTTC. This codes for CASSGQGIGETQYF.

The CDR3 region has the DNA TGTGCCGGAGGACAGGCGAACACCGGGGAGCTGTTTTTT. As protein: CAGGQANTGELFF. The chain joins TRBV19 to TRBJ2-2, with 7 bases identical to TRBD1. The CDR3 is 13 amino acids. Germline V gene lookup returns CDR1 LNHDA and CDR2 SQIVND (reference sequence). J gave up 0 bases and V 11 bases, and 3 bases lay outside the gene matches. The full variable domain, completed using reference TRBV19 and TRBJ2-2, is DGGITQSPKYLFRKEGQNVTLSCEQNLNHDAMYWYRQDPGQGLRLIYYSQIVNDFQKGDIAEGYSVSREKKESFPLTVTSAQKNPTAFYLCAGGQANTGELFFGEGSRLTVL.

V usage is TRBV5-1 and J usage is TRBJ2-7; the D is unclear. Germline V lookup: CDR1 SGHRS, CDR2 YFSETQ. CDR3 length: 15 amino acids. V was cut by 9 bases and J by 4 bases, with 23 bases left in between. CDR3 coding DNA: TGCGCCACCCACCGTCCTCCGATCCAGGTTTACGAGCAGTACTTC. It is translated as CATHRPPIQVYEQYF.

The chain is built from TRBV6-4 and TRBJ1-6; possibly TRBD1 for D (5 bases). Trimming took 0 bases from V and 7 from J, leaving 16 bases between them. This CDR3 contains 17 residues. Per the germline V gene, CDR1 is MRHNA and CDR2 is SNTAGT. CDR3 DNA: TGTGCCAGCAGTGACTCTAAGCAGGGCTTTTCCAATTCACCCCTCCACTTT. Its translation is CASSDSKQGFSNSPLHF.

The CDR3 nucleotides are TGTGCCAGCAGTTTGACAGGGGTTTTAGGCTTAGCTTTCTTT. This translates into CASSLTGVLGLAFF. The chain has TRBV28 and TRBJ1-1; 8 bases map to TRBD1. Germline V gives CDR1 MDHEN, CDR2 SYDVKM. Trimming at V came to 3 bases and at J to 10 bases, leaving 10 bases not matched to a gene. The CDR3 is made up of 14 amino acids.

The V gene is TRBV5-1, the J gene TRBJ2-5, with 14 positions matching TRBD2. With V trimmed by 4 bases and J by 4 bases, 6 bases remained unmatched. The germline gives CDR1 SGHRS, CDR2 YFSETQ. The length of the CDR3 is 16 residues. CDR3 DNA sequence: TGCGCCAGCAGCATCGGGACTAGCGGGAGCATAGAGACCCAGTACTTC. This sequence encodes CASSIGTSGSIETQYF.

The chain uses TRBV5-1 and TRBJ1-1, with 9 bases that match TRBD1. Trimming removed 0 bases from V and 5 bases from J; junction bases left unmatched: 2. Germline CDR1 reads SGHRS; CDR2 reads YFSETQ. This CDR3 has 14 amino acids. The CDR3 is CASSLGQGETEAFF. In DNA, the CDR3 is TGCGCCAGCAGCTTGGGACAGGGGGAAACTGAAGCTTTCTTT. The full variable domain, its missing parts supplied by reference TRBV5-1 and TRBJ1-1, is KAGVTQTPRYLIKTRGQQVTLSCSPISGHRSVSWYQQTPGQGLQFLFEYFSETQRNKGNFPGRFSGRQFSNSRSEMNVSTLELGDSALYLCASSLGQGETEAFFGQGTRLTVV.

V gene TRBV19 combines with J gene TRBJ1-1; possibly TRBD1 for D (5 bases). This CDR3 has 12 amino acids. Looked up from germline, CDR1 is LNHDA and CDR2 is SQIVND (reference sequence). V was shortened by 3 bases and J by 8 bases, with 10 bases between the two germline ends. DNA of the CDR3: TGTGCCAGTAGTATGTGGGGGAGGGAAGCTTTCTTT. This translates into CASSMWGREAFF.

The genes are TRBV18 and TRBJ2-5; perhaps TRBD1 as D (6 bases). Germline loops: CDR1 KGHSH, CDR2 LQKENI. Trimming took off 0 bases at V and 1 base at J, with 9 bases between the two ends. The CDR3 sequence is 15 residues long. The CDR3 here is CASSPPSGAQETQYF. CDR3 DNA sequence: TGTGCCAGCTCACCACCTTCAGGGGCCCAAGAGACCCAGTACTTC.

The chain employs TRBV2 and TRBJ2-3; weak D call: TRBD2 (6 bases). Germline CDR1 SNHLY, CDR2 FYNNEI. V was shortened by 5 bases and J by 1 base, with 16 bases between the two germline ends. The CDR3 extends over 16 amino acids. The CDR3 loop reads CASSSQRESRTDTQYF. DNA for the CDR3: TGTGCCAGCAGTTCTCAACGGGAGAGCCGCACAGATACGCAGTATTTT. The whole variable domain, remainder taken from reference TRBV2 and TRBJ2-3, is EPEVTQTPSHQVTQMGQEVILRCVPISNHLYFYWYRQILGQKVEFLVSFYNNEISEKSEIFDDQFSVERPDGSNFTLKIRSTKLEDSAMYFCASSSQRESRTDTQYFGPGTRLTVL.

The gene calls are TRBV5-1 and TRBJ1-1, with 7 bases matching TRBD1. Germline V CDR1 and CDR2: SGHRS, YFSETQ. The junction had 4 bases not matched to a gene; V was cut back by 2 bases and J by 3 bases. The CDR3 is 14 residues long. CDR3 loop: CASSFPDRDTEAFF. As DNA, the CDR3 is TGCGCCAGCAGCTTTCCCGACAGGGACACTGAAGCTTTCTTT.

The genes are TRBV28 and TRBJ2-7, with TRBD1 as a possible D gene (6 bases). The V gene lost 5 bases and the J gene lost 4 bases, with 12 bases spanning the gap. This CDR3 has 13 amino acids. CDR1 and CDR2 from the germline V gene are MDHEN and SYDVKM. The CDR3 protein is CASSPRQVYEQYF. The CDR3 nucleotides are TGTGCCAGCAGTCCGAGACAGGTTTACGAGCAGTACTTC.

V is TRBV27 and J is TRBJ1-1; the D gene is possibly TRBD1 (6 bases). The CDR3 is 13 amino acids. The V and J ends lost 3 bases and 5 bases respectively, with 10 bases between them. Germline V lookup: CDR1 MNHEY, CDR2 SMNVEV (reference sequence). The CDR3 spells CASSLTGRTEAFF. CDR3 bases: TGTGCCAGCAGTTTGACAGGCCGGACTGAAGCTTTCTTT.

This clone was seen a few times. In DNA, the CDR3 is TGTGCCAGTAGCAAACTAGGAGGGGAGCTGTTTTTT. Protein sequence: CASSKLGGELFF. This chain links TRBV19 with TRBJ2-2; D is perhaps TRBD2 (5 bases). V lost 6 bases to trimming and J lost 8 bases, with 10 bases between them. Germline V gives CDR1 LNHDA, CDR2 SQIVND (reference sequence). This CDR3 has 12 residues.

V and J are TRBV5-8 and TRBJ2-7, with D perhaps TRBD2 (6 bases). The CDR3 sequence is 17 residues long. CDR1 is SGHTS and CDR2 is YDEGEE in the germline V gene. V was trimmed by 0 bases and J by 1 base, leaving 17 bases between them. The CDR3: CASSLGALAKTSYEQYF. The CDR3 nucleotides are TGTGCCAGCAGCTTGGGGGCTCTAGCGAAGACTTCCTACGAGCAGTACTTC.

On this clone itself: Other nucleotide sequences in the sample specify the same CDR3. The chain links TRBV2 to TRBJ2-1, with D possibly TRBD1 on 5 matching bases. V was cut by 7 bases and J by 2 bases, with 12 bases left in between. This CDR3 spans 14 amino acids. CDR1 and CDR2 from the germline V gene are SNHLY and FYNNEI. The CDR3 DNA sequence: TGTGCCAGCACTCTGGGGCTAGCCTACAATGAGCAGTTCTTC. It codes for CASTLGLAYNEQFF.

This chain connects TRBV6-5 to TRBJ2-7; perhaps TRBD1 as D (5 bases). Trimming pared 4 bases from V and 3 bases from J, leaving 13 bases between. In germline, CDR1 is MNHEY, CDR2 SVGAGI. This CDR3 is 14 amino acids long. The CDR3 DNA reads as TGTGCCAGCAGTTCAGACAGATTCTTCTACGAGCAGTACTTC. As protein: CASSSDRFFYEQYF.

The gene calls are TRBV5-4 and TRBJ1-1; D is possibly TRBD1 (6 bases). CDR1 is SGHNT and CDR2 is YYREEE in the germline V gene (reference sequence). Trimming left V 3 bases short and J 1 base short, with 7 bases between. CDR3 length equals 13 residues. CDR3 DNA: TGTGCCAGCAGCTGGACAGAGAACACTGAAGCTTTCTTT. Residues: CASSWTENTEAFF.

The chain links TRBV19 to TRBJ2-1, with 13 positions matching TRBD2. V shed 3 bases, J shed 10 bases, and the junction held 6 bases outside the gene matches. The CDR3 covers 15 residues. Germline CDR1 LNHDA, CDR2 SQIVND (reference sequence). The CDR3 region is CASSIRTSGSGEQFF. The CDR3 coding sequence is TGTGCCAGTAGTATCCGGACTAGCGGGAGTGGGGAGCAGTTCTTC. Drawing the rest from reference TRBV19 and TRBJ2-1, the complete variable domain is DGGITQSPKYLFRKEGQNVTLSCEQNLNHDAMYWYRQDPGQGLRLIYYSQIVNDFQKGDIAEGYSVSREKKESFPLTVTSAQKNPTAFYLCASSIRTSGSGEQFFGPGTRLTVL.

V and J are TRBV9 and TRBJ2-1; tentative D call: TRBD1 (6 bases). V dropped 1 base and J dropped 7 bases, with 15 bases sitting between them. Germline V CDR1 and CDR2: SGDLS, YYNGEE. The CDR3 runs 15 residues. The CDR3 spells CASSVQGSKRNEQFF. For the CDR3, the DNA is TGTGCCAGCAGCGTACAGGGGAGTAAGAGGAATGAGCAGTTCTTC.

V usage is TRBV5-6 and J usage is TRBJ1-1, with TRBD1 matching 9 bases. Germline V gene lookup returns CDR1 SGHDT and CDR2 YYEEEE. Trimming took 4 bases from V and 3 from J; bases not matched to a gene: 4. The CDR3 totals 14 residues. CDR3 in amino acids: CASSDRDRDTEAFF. The CDR3 bases are TGTGCCAGCAGCGACCGGGACAGGGACACTGAAGCTTTCTTT.

The chain has TRBV4-2 and TRBJ1-2; the D is unclear. Germline V CDR1 and CDR2: LGHNA, YNFKEQ. The CDR3 runs to 13 residues. Trimming removed 4 bases from V and 5 bases from J, with 11 bases in between. The CDR3, as DNA: TGTGCCAGCAGCCCTCGGGTCGTTTATGGCTACACCTTC. Encoded protein: CASSPRVVYGYTF.

This clone was counted between two and nine times. V usage is TRBV21-1 and J usage is TRBJ1-2. TRBV21-1 is a pseudogene locus. CDR3 size: 14 residues. CDR3 in amino acids: CASSKVGEDYGYTF. CDR3 in DNA: TGTGCCAGCAGCAAAGTGGGAGAAGACTATGGCTACACCTTC.